A single sample gave rise to the 9 T cell receptor beta chains below, sequenced in a study of cytotoxic CD8 clonotypes in ibrutinib-treated CLL. Method: immunoSEQ multiplex PCR; TCRdb's copy keeps in-frame clones and lacks some. The data contain approximately 97,000 clones, more than 70% of them singletons. Sequences were derived from PBMCs, sampled after 24 months of ibrutinib treatment. These receptor sequences come from a human donor with chronic lymphocytic leukemia.

The CDR3 reads CASSLGAGELFF. The CDR3 DNA is TGTGCCAGCAGCTTAGGGGCCGGGGAGCTGTTTTTT. The chain has TRBV11-2 and TRBJ2-2; D unresolved. Trimming took off 1 base at V and 6 bases at J, with 3 bases between the two ends. The V gene's germline CDR1 is SGHAT and CDR2 FQNNGV. The CDR3 is 12 residues long. The entire variable domain, with the rest obtained from reference TRBV11-2 and TRBJ2-2, is as follows: EAGVAQSPRYKIIEKRQSVAFWCNPISGHATLYWYQQILGQGPKLLIQFQNNGVVDDSQLPKDRFSAERLKGVDSTLKIQPAKLEDSAVYLCASSLGAGELFFGEGSRLTVL.

The sample holds one count of this clone. The chain recombines TRBV7-9 with TRBJ2-3; 10 positions match TRBD2. J was trimmed by 2 bases and V by 5 bases; bases with no gene match: 4. This CDR3 is 15 amino acids long. The germline CDR1 and CDR2 sequences are SEHNR and FQNEAQ (reference sequence). CDR3 sequence: CASSVLAGHTDTQYF. Here the CDR3 DNA reads TGTGCCAGCAGCGTACTAGCGGGACACACAGATACGCAGTATTTT.

The gene calls are TRBV10-2 and TRBJ1-5, with 8 bases aligning to TRBD1. CDR3 length equals 13 residues. V gave up 8 bases and J gave up 2 bases; unmatched junction bases: 2. Germline assignment: CDR1 WSHSY and CDR2 SAAADI. The CDR3 coding sequence is TGCGCCAGCCGGGGACAGGGCAATCAGCCCCAGCATTTT. Its protein product is CASRGQGNQPQHF.

This chain connects TRBV19 to TRBJ1-5, with D uncertain. Trimming pared 0 bases from V and 6 bases from J, leaving 9 bases between. This CDR3 is built from 14 residues. Germline CDR1 LNHDA, CDR2 SQIVND (reference sequence). This chain's CDR3 is CASSIEGMGQPQHF. CDR3 nucleotides: TGTGCCAGTAGTATAGAGGGAATGGGTCAGCCCCAGCATTTT.

The chain uses TRBV2 and TRBJ1-5; tentative D call: TRBD1 (6 bases). The CDR3 is 14 residues long. Trimming removed 4 bases from V and 7 bases from J, with 14 bases in between. The germline V gene encodes CDR1 SNHLY and CDR2 FYNNEI. This CDR3 reads CASSALKGVQPQHF. Written as DNA, the CDR3 is TGTGCCAGCAGTGCTTTAAAGGGGGTACAGCCCCAGCATTTT.

This sequence joins TRBV11-1 and TRBJ2-7; TRBD2 agrees at 7 bases. Germline CDR1 SGHAT, CDR2 FQDESV (reference sequence). V dropped 0 bases and J dropped 5; count of bases not matched to a gene: 10. The CDR3 consists of 16 residues. The CDR3 DNA is TGTGCCAGCAGCTTAGCCTTGGGCCTAGCGGCCCACGAGCAGTACTTC. Its protein is CASSLALGLAAHEQYF.

The CDR3 DNA follows: TGTGCCAGCAGCTACAGGGGAATGAACACCGGGGAGCTGTTTTTT. Translating gives CASSYRGMNTGELFF. The chain carries TRBV9 and TRBJ2-2; 7 positions agree with TRBD1. CDR1 SGDLS and CDR2 YYNGEE come from the germline V gene. V dropped 4 bases and J dropped 1; count of bases not matched to a gene: 4. This CDR3 region has 15 residues.

In this sample, this clone turned up a few times. The chain carries TRBV19 and TRBJ2-1; D is possibly TRBD2 (6 bases). This CDR3 is 15 amino acids long. V was shortened by 5 bases and J by 4 bases, with 15 bases between the two germline ends. Germline V CDR1 and CDR2: LNHDA, SQIVND (reference sequence). CDR3 bases: TGTGCCAGTAGTCCTAGCGATGGGTTATACAATGAGCAGTTCTTC. Translated: CASSPSDGLYNEQFF.

The chain employs TRBV28 and TRBJ1-4; no clear D gene. Germline V gene data show CDR1 as MDHEN and CDR2 as SYDVKM. This CDR3 is 14 amino acids long. V lost 2 bases, J lost 8 bases, and 12 bases lay in between. The CDR3 DNA follows: TGTGCCAGCAGTTTAGGGCCGGGCCTCGAAAAACTGTTTTTT. It translates to CASSLGPGLEKLFF.